Listed here is a single TCR beta chain. The antigen remains undetermined. Possible read error: a much larger clone is one base away. The investigators amplified TCR beta CDR3 regions from RNA transcripts. Carried out on the TCR CDR3, a first-round RT-PCR used the HTBI primer set. TCRdb itself ran the multiplex PCR reads through MiXCR, one entry per CDR3 protein. The table records 250,000 to 300,000 distinct CDR3 sequences, about 17% of them present only once. The record originates from a study of T cells in Graves' hyperthyroidism and ophthalmopathy. Notes on the study in general: Ophthalmopathy prediction by the model preceded onset by a median about 6 months.

With 4 bases removed from V and 8 bases from J, the gap between germline ends came to 13 bases. CDR3 length: 13 amino acids. Per the germline V gene, CDR1 is SGHTA and CDR2 is FQGTGA. Patients having uncontrolled infection, another autoimmune disease, pregnancy or lactation were not included. Diagnoses used clinical symptoms, serum thyroxine and TRAb, thyroid ultrasound and orbital computed tomography. The sequencing sample was made of blood. The chain employs TRBV7-3 and TRBJ2-3, with unresolved D. The TCR was taken from a woman in her sixties or seventies with Graves' ophthalmopathy. CDR3 protein: CASSSFGRGTQYF. For the CDR3, the DNA is TGTGCCAGCAGCTCATTCGGGCGAGGTACGCAGTATTTT.